This T cell receptor beta chain is drawn from a study of blood T cells in healthy people across ages. For the second PCR, which ran for roughly 7 to 11 cycles, a sample-barcoded 5' primer and a J-beta primer mix were used. Every cDNA molecule bore a tag from a template-switch adaptor containing 12 random nucleotides. Any given sample supplied a minimum of 2.5 million CDR3-containing paired-end reads. TCRdb ran MiXCR on the 5' RACE reads and lists one entry per CDR3 protein. The sample shows about 640,000 distinct CDR3 sequences, roughly 31% of them seen only once. This clonotype has ten or more counts. Looked up from germline, CDR1 is DFQATT and CDR2 is SNEGSKA (reference sequence). The V and J ends lost 4 bases and 2 bases, in that order; junction bases with no gene match: 17. The CDR3 has 19 residues.

The specimen sequenced was blood. This sequence joins TRBV20-1 and TRBJ2-1; 10 bases line up with TRBD1. This clonotype was obtained from an elderly woman in good health. CDR3 amino acids: CSATRQGAFSGVTYNEQFF. In DNA form, the CDR3 reads TGCAGTGCTACCCGACAGGGGGCATTCAGCGGGGTTACCTACAATGAGCAGTTCTTC.